The 7 T cell receptor beta chains given below trace back to one sample, sequenced in a study of beta chain features in type 1 diabetes. The study reverse transcribed the entire isolated RNA, so it sequenced expressed TCRB transcripts. Sequencing was performed with immunoSEQ multiplex PCR; in TCRdb, only in-frame clones are kept and a portion is missing. The table shows 310,000 or so clones, with 11% occurring only once. Sequenced sample: naive CD4+ T cells from blood. These receptors were taken from a woman aged 25 to 39 in good health.

This clone was recorded a few times. V is TRBV5-1 and J is TRBJ2-1; 8 bases map to TRBD2. The V and J ends lost 2 bases and 14 bases, in that order; junction bases with no gene match: 12. CDR3 length equals 14 residues. Per germline, CDR1 SGHRS and CDR2 YFSETQ. This CDR3 is CASSLDGTRSIEFF. In DNA, the CDR3 is TGCGCCAGCAGCTTAGACGGGACTAGGTCCATCGAGTTCTTC.

The V and J genes are TRBV5-5 and TRBJ2-5; 7 bases are shared with TRBD1. V lost 3 bases to trimming and J lost 3 bases; unmatched junction nucleotides: 5. This CDR3 is 14 amino acids long. CDR1 and CDR2 (germline): SGHKS, YYEKEE (reference sequence). The CDR3 DNA reads as TGTGCCAGCAGCTCGACAGGGCCAGAAGAGACCCAGTACTTC. Protein: CASSSTGPEETQYF.

This chain connects TRBV18 to TRBJ2-1, with 12 bases that match TRBD2. Per the germline V gene, CDR1 is KGHSH and CDR2 is LQKENI. V shed 3 bases, J shed 3 bases, and the junction held 6 bases outside the gene matches. CDR3 length equals 17 residues. CDR3 loop: CASSPRVTSGSYNEQFF. Here the CDR3 DNA reads TGTGCCAGCTCACCCCGGGTGACTAGCGGGAGCTACAATGAGCAGTTCTTC.

The chain joins TRBV5-4 to TRBJ1-1, with TRBD1 matching 8 bases. Germline values: CDR1 SGHNT, CDR2 YYREEE (reference sequence). The CDR3 loop spans 14 amino acids. The junction had 5 bases not matched to a gene; V was cut back by 0 bases and J by 7 bases. The CDR3 DNA reads TGTGCCAGCAGCTTGGCCAACGGACAGGGTGAAGCTTTCTTT. As protein: CASSLANGQGEAFF. Supplemented by reference TRBV5-4 and TRBJ1-1, the full variable domain reads ETGVTQSPTHLIKTRGQQVTLRCSSQSGHNTVSWYQQALGQGPQFIFQYYREEENGRGNFPPRFSGLQFPNYSSELNVNALELDDSALYLCASSLANGQGEAFFGQGTRLTVV.

CDR3 sequence reads: CASSGRQGWATEAFF. In DNA form, the CDR3 reads TGTGCCAGCAGTGGGCGACAGGGGTGGGCCACTGAAGCTTTCTTT. V is TRBV27 and J is TRBJ1-1, with 8 bases fitting TRBD1. The CDR3 runs to 15 residues. The germline gives CDR1 MNHEY, CDR2 SMNVEV (reference sequence). Trimming at V came to 5 bases and at J to 4 bases, leaving 9 bases not matched to a gene.

This clone has just a few counts. The chain joins TRBV6-6 to TRBJ2-2; D is possibly TRBD2 (5 bases). In germline, CDR1 is MNHNY, CDR2 SVGAGI (reference sequence). The germline V and J ends were trimmed by 7 bases and 4 bases, with 10 bases remaining between them. The CDR3 has 13 residues. The CDR3, as DNA: TGTGCCAGCACCCCCCGGGGCACCGGGGAGCTGTTTTTT. It specifies CASTPRGTGELFF.

The V gene is TRBV30, the J gene TRBJ2-7; 11 nucleotides agree with TRBD1. The germline V gene has CDR1 GTSNPN and CDR2 SVGIG (reference sequence). This CDR3 is 15 amino acids long. J gave up 4 bases and V 3 bases, and 8 bases lay outside the gene matches. CDR3 in DNA: TGTGCCTGGAGGGGACCCGGGACAGGGGGGTACGAGCAGTACTTC. Its translation: CAWRGPGTGGYEQYF.